This entry lists 28 T cell receptor beta chains sequenced from one sample in a study of cytomegalovirus exposure and HLA in healthy donors. It was with 60 Vbeta and 13 Jbeta primers that the PCR ran. TCRdb's copy holds only in-frame clones and misses some; the assay was immunoSEQ multiplex PCR. The sample includes just over 150,000 clones, 65% to 85% of them seen just once. Sample: PBMCs. These receptors came from a male donor in good health and CMV-seropositive.

V and J are TRBV18 and TRBJ1-4; D is ambiguous. V was shortened by 4 bases and J by 2 bases, with 8 bases between the two germline ends. This CDR3 contains 14 residues. The germline V gene has CDR1 KGHSH and CDR2 LQKENI. For the CDR3, the DNA is TGTGCCAGCTCACTTTCAGCGACTAATGAAAAACTGTTTTTT. It is translated as CASSLSATNEKLFF.

The gene calls are TRBV29-1 and TRBJ2-2, with 7 bases fitting TRBD1. This CDR3 contains 15 residues. With 3 bases clipped from V and 0 bases from J, the junction kept 4 bases outside the gene matches. Germline lookup yields CDR1 SQVTM and CDR2 ANQGSEA. Written as DNA, the CDR3 is TGCAGCGTTGACGCAGGGGGATCGAACACCGGGGAGCTGTTTTTT. It codes for CSVDAGGSNTGELFF.

The chain uses TRBV28 and TRBJ1-5; no firm D call. Looked up from germline, CDR1 is MDHEN and CDR2 is SYDVKM. Deletions cut 6 bases from V and 0 bases from J, with 12 bases between. The CDR3 is made up of 15 amino acids. DNA of the CDR3: TGTGCCAGCAGGAGGGTGTTGTTTAGCAATCAGCCCCAGCATTTT. It specifies CASRRVLFSNQPQHF.

The chain couples TRBV18 to TRBJ2-1, with 9 bases fitting TRBD1. V dropped 3 bases and J dropped 8; count of bases not matched to a gene: 5. Germline-derived CDR1 and CDR2 are KGHSH and LQKENI. The CDR3 length is 14 residues. The CDR3 reads CASSPGTGSDEQFF. In nucleotides, the CDR3 is TGTGCCAGCTCACCCGGGACAGGGAGCGATGAGCAGTTCTTC.

The gene calls are TRBV5-1 and TRBJ1-5; TRBD1 matches at 7 bases. This CDR3 has 15 residues. Germline-derived CDR1 and CDR2 are SGHRS and YFSETQ. V dropped 4 bases and J dropped 6; count of bases not matched to a gene: 10. For the CDR3, the DNA is TGCGCCAGCAGCCAAATGACAGGGTTTGGTCAGCCCCAGCATTTT. It specifies CASSQMTGFGQPQHF.

This clone was recorded a few times. This chain links TRBV5-1 with TRBJ1-1; 7 bases are shared with TRBD1. Germline values: CDR1 SGHRS, CDR2 YFSETQ. J gave up 8 bases and V 4 bases, and 8 bases lay outside the gene matches. This CDR3 is built from 13 residues. The CDR3: CASSQGDRAEAFF. DNA for the CDR3: TGCGCCAGCAGCCAAGGGGACAGAGCCGAAGCTTTCTTT.

This chain connects TRBV19 to TRBJ2-5; D remains unclear. V was pared by 5 bases and J by 7 bases, with 17 bases between. The CDR3 covers 14 residues. Germline V CDR1 and CDR2: LNHDA, SQIVND (reference sequence). The CDR3 DNA sequence: TGTGCCAGTAGTCCCGTTGGTGGTCCGGGGACCCAGTACTTC. It translates to CASSPVGGPGTQYF.

The V and J genes are TRBV7-8 and TRBJ2-5, with 10 positions matching TRBD2. Germline loops: CDR1 SGHVS, CDR2 FQNEAQ. The CDR3 is made up of 17 amino acids. The trim removed 1 base at V and 5 bases at J, leaving 10 bases unmatched. The CDR3 DNA reads TGTGCCAGCAGCTTAGGTCGCGTACTAGCGGGAATGGAGACCCAGTACTTC. Protein sequence: CASSLGRVLAGMETQYF.

This clone has just one count. This chain joins TRBV27 and TRBJ2-1, with D possibly matching TRBD2 (6 bases). Germline-derived CDR1 and CDR2 are MNHEY and SMNVEV (reference sequence). The V end lost 4 bases, the J end lost 7 bases, and 17 bases lay between the germline ends. The CDR3 covers 15 residues. CDR3 in DNA: TGTGCCAGCAGTTCCGCTACCGGTGGACTAAATGAGCAGTTCTTC. Protein product: CASSSATGGLNEQFF.

V gene TRBV6-5 combines with J gene TRBJ1-2; D unresolved. CDR3 length: 12 residues. V dropped 8 bases and J dropped 4 bases, with 11 bases sitting between them. CDR1 is MNHEY, CDR2 SVGAGI, per germline. In nucleotides, the CDR3 is TGTGCCAGCGGACTCTTCTCCTATGGCTACACCTTC. This translates into CASGLFSYGYTF.

The chain recombines TRBV5-6 with TRBJ1-2; possibly TRBD1 for D (6 bases). V dropped 7 bases and J dropped 3 bases, with 10 bases sitting between them. In germline, CDR1 is SGHDT, CDR2 YYEEEE. The CDR3 has 12 residues. The CDR3 nucleotides are TGTGCCAGCGGCGGACAGCACTATGGCTACACCTTC. Its protein is CASGGQHYGYTF.

The chain is built from TRBV19 and TRBJ1-5; TRBD1 aligns across 8 bases. V lost 5 bases to trimming and J lost 4 bases; unmatched junction nucleotides: 7. This CDR3 has 15 amino acids. Germline V gene sequence: CDR1 LNHDA, CDR2 SQIVND (reference sequence). The CDR3 here is CASSYDGTGNQPQHF. The CDR3 nucleotides are TGTGCCAGTAGTTACGACGGGACAGGTAATCAGCCCCAGCATTTT.

CDR3 amino acids: CATSGGYNSPLHF. The DNA of the CDR3 is TGTGCCACCTCCGGAGGCTATAATTCACCCCTCCACTTT. The chain joins TRBV15 to TRBJ1-6; D is undetermined. This CDR3 is built from 13 residues. The germline gives CDR1 LNHNV, CDR2 YYDKDF (reference sequence). Deletions cut 8 bases from V and 3 bases from J, with 8 bases between.

The chain has TRBV28 and TRBJ2-5; 7 nucleotides match TRBD2. The end of the DNA fits TRBJ2-7 better, so the J call may be wrong. The CDR3 length is 14 residues. Germline V CDR1 and CDR2: MDHEN, SYDVKM. CDR3 residues: CASSFGGRASEQYF. For the CDR3, the DNA is TGTGCCAGCAGTTTCGGTGGGAGGGCCTCCGAGCAGTACTTC.

The rearrangement links TRBV18 to TRBJ2-1, with 7 bases that match TRBD1. After removal of 3 bases from V and 1 base from J, the junction contained 9 bases not matched to a gene. Germline lookup yields CDR1 KGHSH and CDR2 LQKENI. This CDR3 comprises 17 residues. The CDR3 is CASSPSRQGGSYNEQFF. In DNA form, the CDR3 reads TGTGCCAGCTCACCCAGCCGACAGGGTGGGTCCTACAATGAGCAGTTCTTC.

This chain connects TRBV14 to TRBJ2-2, with 10 bases matching TRBD2. The germline gives CDR1 SGHDN, CDR2 FVKESK. V lost 5 bases, J lost 4 bases, and 7 bases stayed unmatched. The CDR3 has 16 amino acids. CDR3: CASSFSGRSSTGELFF. CDR3 nucleotides: TGTGCCAGCAGCTTTAGCGGGAGGAGTAGCACCGGGGAGCTGTTTTTT. The variable domain in full, with the rest retrieved from reference TRBV14 and TRBJ2-2, is EAGVTQFPSHSVIEKGQTVTLRCDPISGHDNLYWYRRVMGKEIKFLLHFVKESKQDESGMPNNRFLAERTGGTYSTLKVQPAELEDSGVYFCASSFSGRSSTGELFFGEGSRLTVL.

Only a few counts were recorded for this clone. The V and J genes are TRBV6-1 and TRBJ1-3; D call uncertain. Trimming took off 5 bases at V and 0 bases at J, with 5 bases between the two ends. CDR3 length: 13 residues. Germline-derived CDR1 and CDR2 are MNHNS and SASEGT. The CDR3 sequence: CASSLFSGNTIYF. The CDR3 DNA follows: TGTGCCAGCAGTCTCTTCTCTGGAAACACCATATATTTT.

The chain links TRBV30 to TRBJ2-5; D is perhaps TRBD1 (5 bases). V lost 8 bases and J lost 4, with 17 bases in between. This CDR3 is built from 13 residues. Germline V CDR1 and CDR2: GTSNPN, SVGIG (reference sequence). The chain's CDR3 is CAATRAAGETQYF. In nucleotides, the CDR3 is TGTGCCGCAACCAGGGCAGCAGGAGAGACCCAGTACTTC.

V usage is TRBV19 and J usage is TRBJ1-1, with D possibly being TRBD1 (6 bases). This CDR3 region has 15 residues. Germline V CDR1 and CDR2: LNHDA, SQIVND (reference sequence). V was pared by 5 bases and J by 4 bases, with 17 bases between. CDR3 bases: TGTGCCAGTAGTCTACAGGGACCACGTGCCACTGAAGCTTTCTTT. This encodes CASSLQGPRATEAFF.

V usage is TRBV29-1 and J usage is TRBJ2-3; perhaps TRBD1 as D (5 bases). This CDR3 is 13 amino acids long. V dropped 5 bases and J dropped 4 bases, with 13 bases sitting between them. The germline CDR1 and CDR2 sequences are SQVTM and ANQGSEA. The CDR3 DNA is TGCAGCGTTCAGGCAGGGTACGCAGATACGCAGTATTTT. This sequence encodes CSVQAGYADTQYF.

This rearrangement joins TRBV29-1 to TRBJ2-1; TRBD2 matches at 9 bases. The CDR3 has 12 amino acids. Per germline, CDR1 SQVTM and CDR2 ANQGSEA. V shed 4 bases, J shed 7 bases, and the junction held 2 bases outside the gene matches. The CDR3, as DNA: TGCAGCGTTGGAGGACTAGCGAATGAGCAGTTCTTC. It encodes CSVGGLANEQFF.

This clone was found once. V usage is TRBV10-3 and J usage is TRBJ1-2; D is perhaps TRBD1 (6 bases). In germline, CDR1 is ENHRY, CDR2 SYGVKD. With 6 bases removed from V and 4 bases from J, the gap between germline ends came to 12 bases. The CDR3 extends over 13 amino acids. CDR3 residues: CAISQEDSYGYTF. CDR3 bases: TGTGCCATCAGCCAGGAGGACAGCTATGGCTACACCTTC.

The chain couples TRBV27 to TRBJ1-5, with D possibly matching TRBD1 (5 bases). Germline CDR1 and CDR2: MNHEY and SMNVEV (reference sequence). Trimming took 8 bases from V and 4 from J, leaving 9 bases between them. The CDR3 length is 12 residues. CDR3 sequence (DNA): TGTGCCAGCTGGGGACTTAATCAGCCCCAGCATTTT. It codes for CASWGLNQPQHF.

The rearrangement links TRBV6-1 to TRBJ2-4; D not resolved. The CDR3 has 14 amino acids. The V gene's germline CDR1 is MNHNS and CDR2 SASEGT. Deletions cut 7 bases from V and 5 bases from J, with 15 bases between. CDR3 in amino acids: CASTSASPQNIQYF. DNA for the CDR3: TGTGCCAGCACGAGTGCCTCGCCCCAAAACATTCAGTACTTC.

The chain recombines TRBV2 with TRBJ1-5, with TRBD1 identical over 7 bases. Germline trimming cut 5 bases from V and 4 bases from J; bases unmatched to any gene: 8. CDR1 SNHLY and CDR2 FYNNEI come from the germline V gene. This CDR3 has 15 amino acids. Here the CDR3 DNA reads TGTGCCAGCAGTAGGGACAGCGGGTTTAATCAGCCCCAGCATTTT. Its translation is CASSRDSGFNQPQHF.

To note about this clone: The same CDR3 can be traced to other DNA sequences in this sample. V gene TRBV9 combines with J gene TRBJ2-7, with D maybe TRBD2 (6 bases). Deletions cut 0 bases from V and 1 base from J, with 8 bases between. Germline CDR1 and CDR2: SGDLS and YYNGEE. The CDR3 extends over 14 amino acids. CDR3 nucleotides: TGTGCCAGCAGCGTAGACGGGAGTTCCTACGAGCAGTACTTC. Its translation is CASSVDGSSYEQYF. Drawing the rest from reference TRBV9 and TRBJ2-7, the complete variable domain is DSGVTQTPKHLITATGQRVTLRCSPRSGDLSVYWYQQSLDQGLQFLIQYYNGEERAKGNILERFSAQQFPDLHSELNLSSLELGDSALYFCASSVDGSSYEQYFGPGTRLTVT.

The rearrangement joins TRBV7-9 to TRBJ1-5; D call uncertain. The CDR3 covers 13 residues. Trimming took 10 bases from V and 7 from J, leaving 17 bases between them. The germline V gene has CDR1 SEHNR and CDR2 FQNEAQ (reference sequence). Here the CDR3 reads CAIQGGEVQPQHF. The CDR3 DNA sequence: TGTGCCATCCAAGGAGGTGAGGTCCAGCCCCAGCATTTT.

The rearrangement uses TRBV4-2 and TRBJ2-2; 10 bases are shared with TRBD2. V lost 4 bases and J lost 0; bases outside the gene matches: 8. In germline, CDR1 is LGHNA, CDR2 YNFKEQ. The CDR3 has 18 residues. CDR3 in amino acids: CASSREIAGGTNTGELFF. CDR3 sequence (DNA): TGTGCCAGCAGCCGAGAGATAGCGGGAGGAACGAACACCGGGGAGCTGTTTTTT.